The following is a TCR beta chain sequence with its context. The sample comes from a study of blood T cell repertoires in COVID-19. Study details: Spain, Italy and the United States supplied samples that represented acute and convalescent COVID-19. Nucleic acid was either cDNA or gDNA, and it came from T cells, B-cell-depleted T cells, or PBMCs.

One Seattle source followed patients from active infection through their disease course. The CDR3 contains 16 residues. Germline assignment: CDR1 LNHDA and CDR2 SQIVND (reference sequence). The V segment lost 5 bases and the J segment 7 bases; nucleotides outside the gene matches: 17. Original processing methods: Nucleated cell counts were estimated from reference gene primer amplification. The data were produced by immunoSEQ multiplex PCR, yet TCRdb's version contains in-frame clones alone and is incomplete. The V and J calls and the clone size are those of that table, but D and trimming were determined from the DNA. The sample has around 190,000 clones, about four fifths seen once; the top ten hold more than 9.5%.

The sample was peripheral blood. The chain recombines TRBV19 with TRBJ2-7; 7 bases align to TRBD2. This TCR was recovered from a woman between 40 and 55 years old with COVID-19, enrolled during active disease. CDR3 protein: CASSDYLAGASQEQYF. For the CDR3, the DNA is TGTGCCAGTAGTGATTATTTAGCGGGCGCCTCTCAGGAGCAGTACTTC.